Only a few counts were recorded for the clone carrying this T cell receptor beta chain. Its antigen is still unknown. In the same sample, other DNA sequences code for this CDR3. The sample comes from a study of cytomegalovirus exposure and HLA in healthy donors. Study at large: Later, an analysis reported that the roughly 120 validation repertoires had used the same platform as the 550 to 750 first-cohort repertoires. Study results and limitations: Some public TCRs appeared in many individuals, while most sequences were rare.

Measured with immunoSEQ multiplex PCR; TCRdb has only the in-frame clones, and not every one. The repertoire has 150,000 or so clones, approximately 90% of them found once; the top ten carry 6.2%. Trimming took off 2 bases at V and 0 bases at J, with 8 bases between the two ends. The CDR3 is made up of 15 amino acids. Germline lookup yields CDR1 MNHEY and CDR2 SMNVEV (reference sequence). The TCR comes from a woman aged 30 to 39 in good health and CMV-seropositive. The chain carries TRBV27 and TRBJ1-5, with D hard to call. Sequenced input: PBMCs. CDR3 region: CASSLLSGSNQPQHF. In DNA form, the CDR3 reads TGTGCCAGCAGTTTACTGTCGGGTAGCAATCAGCCCCAGCATTTT.